The T cell receptor beta chain under discussion was sequenced for a study of spatial heterogeneity in lung cancer. One entry per CDR3 protein results from TCRdb running MiXCR on the 5' RACE reads. This sample has under 30,000 distinct CDR3 sequences; roughly 6% occur once, and the top ten carry 20% to 25%. There are many counts of this clonotype. With 5 bases removed from V and 10 bases from J, the gap between germline ends came to 20 bases. The CDR3 runs to 14 residues. Germline V CDR1 and CDR2: MGHDK, SYGVNS. Time point here: blood at routine non-recurrence follow-up after resection. Whole RNA came from tumor, nontumor lung or frozen PBMC and was sequenced without being sorted.

Sequenced here: PBMCs, sampled at follow-up. The chain has TRBV25-1 and TRBJ1-1; D perhaps matches TRBD1 (5 bases). The TCR comes from a male donor with early-stage non-small cell lung cancer. The CDR3 nucleotides read TGTGCCAGCAGTCCTCCGGGACGGGCTCCTACAGCTTTCTTT. Translating gives CASSPPGRAPTAFF.